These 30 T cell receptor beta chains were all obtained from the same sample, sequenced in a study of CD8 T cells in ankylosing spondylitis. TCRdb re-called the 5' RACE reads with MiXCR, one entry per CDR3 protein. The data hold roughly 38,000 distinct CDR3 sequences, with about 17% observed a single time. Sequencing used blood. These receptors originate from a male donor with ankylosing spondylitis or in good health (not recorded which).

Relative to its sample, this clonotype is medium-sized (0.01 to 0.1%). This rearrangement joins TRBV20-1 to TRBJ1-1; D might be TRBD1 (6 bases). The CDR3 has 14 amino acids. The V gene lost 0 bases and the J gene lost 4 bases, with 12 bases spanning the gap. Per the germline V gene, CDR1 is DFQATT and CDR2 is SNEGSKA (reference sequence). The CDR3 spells CSARDPGAVTEAFF. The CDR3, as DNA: TGCAGTGCTAGAGACCCGGGGGCAGTCACTGAAGCTTTCTTT.

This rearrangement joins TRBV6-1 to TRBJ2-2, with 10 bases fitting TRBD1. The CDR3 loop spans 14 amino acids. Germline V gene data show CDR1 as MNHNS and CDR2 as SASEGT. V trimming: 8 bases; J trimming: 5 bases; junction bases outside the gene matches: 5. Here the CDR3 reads CASDRTGGTGELFF. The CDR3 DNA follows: TGTGCCAGCGACCGGACAGGGGGTACCGGGGAGCTGTTTTTT.

The DNA of the CDR3 is TGTGCCAGCAGCTCCCTAGCGAGAACCGGGGAGCTGTTTTTT. It encodes CASSSLARTGELFF. The chain recombines TRBV7-2 with TRBJ2-2, with D maybe TRBD2 (6 bases). Trimming removed 4 bases at V and 5 bases at J, with 11 bases between. Germline loops: CDR1 SGHTA, CDR2 FQGNSA. The CDR3 sequence is 14 residues long.

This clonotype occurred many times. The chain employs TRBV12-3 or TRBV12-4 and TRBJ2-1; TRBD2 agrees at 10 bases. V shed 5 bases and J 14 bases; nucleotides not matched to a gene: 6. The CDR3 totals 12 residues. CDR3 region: CASSPGLANKFF. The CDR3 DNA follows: TGTGCCAGCAGTCCGGGACTAGCGAATAAGTTCTTC.

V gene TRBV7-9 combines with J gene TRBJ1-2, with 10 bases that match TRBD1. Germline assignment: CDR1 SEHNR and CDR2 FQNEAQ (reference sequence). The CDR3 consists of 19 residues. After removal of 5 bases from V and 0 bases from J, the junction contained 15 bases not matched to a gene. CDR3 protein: CASSTTADRGDQANYGYTF. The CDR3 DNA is TGTGCCAGCAGCACAACGGCGGACAGGGGGGATCAAGCTAACTATGGCTACACCTTC.

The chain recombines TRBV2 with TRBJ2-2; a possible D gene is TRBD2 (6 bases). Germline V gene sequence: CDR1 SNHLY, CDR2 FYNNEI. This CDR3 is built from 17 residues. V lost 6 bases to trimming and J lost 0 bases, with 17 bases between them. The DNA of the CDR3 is TGTGCCAGCAGGGAAATCACTAGCCGTGCGAACACCGGGGAGCTGTTTTTT. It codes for CASREITSRANTGELFF.

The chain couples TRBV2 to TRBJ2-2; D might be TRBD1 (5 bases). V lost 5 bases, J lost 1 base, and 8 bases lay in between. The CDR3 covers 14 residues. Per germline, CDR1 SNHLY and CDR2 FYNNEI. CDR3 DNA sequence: TGTGCCAGCAGTAACAGGAGGAACACCGGGGAGCTGTTTTTT. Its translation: CASSNRRNTGELFF.

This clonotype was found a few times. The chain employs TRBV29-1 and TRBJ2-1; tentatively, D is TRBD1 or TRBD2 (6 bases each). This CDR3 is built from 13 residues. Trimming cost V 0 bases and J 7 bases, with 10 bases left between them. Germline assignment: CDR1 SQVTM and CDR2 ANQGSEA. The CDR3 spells CSVEDTGRNEQFF. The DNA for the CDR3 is TGCAGCGTTGAAGACACAGGGAGGAATGAGCAGTTCTTC.

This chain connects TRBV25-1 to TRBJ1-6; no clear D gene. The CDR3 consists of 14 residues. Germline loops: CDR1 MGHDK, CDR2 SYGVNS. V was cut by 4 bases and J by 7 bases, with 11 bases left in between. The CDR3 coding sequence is TGTGCCAGCAGTGGTGGGAGGAGGAATTCACCCCTCCACTTT. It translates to CASSGGRRNSPLHF.

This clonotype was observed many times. CDR3 in DNA: TGCAGTGCCCAGGGACAGTCCTGGGGTGAAGCTTTCTTT. Translation gives CSAQGQSWGEAFF. The chain couples TRBV20-1 to TRBJ1-1, with 7 bases aligning to TRBD1. This CDR3 comprises 13 residues. Germline lookup yields CDR1 DFQATT and CDR2 SNEGSKA (reference sequence). V shed 6 bases, J shed 7 bases, and the junction held 11 bases outside the gene matches.

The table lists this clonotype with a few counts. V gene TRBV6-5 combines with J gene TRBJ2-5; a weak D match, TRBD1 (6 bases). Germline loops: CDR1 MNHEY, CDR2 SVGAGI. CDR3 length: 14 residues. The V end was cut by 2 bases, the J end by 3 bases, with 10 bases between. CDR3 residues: CASSYRDTEETQYF. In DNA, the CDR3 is TGTGCCAGCAGTTACCGGGACACCGAAGAGACCCAGTACTTC.

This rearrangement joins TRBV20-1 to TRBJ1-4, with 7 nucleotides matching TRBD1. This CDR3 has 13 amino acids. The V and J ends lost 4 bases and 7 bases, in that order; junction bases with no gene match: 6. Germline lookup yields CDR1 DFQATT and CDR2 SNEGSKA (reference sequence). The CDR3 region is CSAMATGTEKLFF. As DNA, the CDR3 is TGCAGTGCTATGGCGACAGGGACTGAAAAACTGTTTTTT.

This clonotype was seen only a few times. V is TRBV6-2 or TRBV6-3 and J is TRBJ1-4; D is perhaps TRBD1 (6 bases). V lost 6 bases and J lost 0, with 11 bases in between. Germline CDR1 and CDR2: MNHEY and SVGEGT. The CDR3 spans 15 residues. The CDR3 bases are TGTGCCAGCAGGGGCCGGACAGCAACTAATGAAAAACTGTTTTTT. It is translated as CASRGRTATNEKLFF.

The CDR3 loop reads CASRRNRDTSTDTQYF. CDR3 bases: TGTGCCAGCAGGAGAAACAGGGATACTAGCACAGATACGCAGTATTTT. This chain connects TRBV6-1 to TRBJ2-3; maybe TRBD1 (6 bases). CDR1 is MNHNS and CDR2 is SASEGT in the germline V gene. Between the trimmed V and J ends, which lost 6 bases and 0 bases, there was a span of 16 bases. The CDR3 length is 16 residues.

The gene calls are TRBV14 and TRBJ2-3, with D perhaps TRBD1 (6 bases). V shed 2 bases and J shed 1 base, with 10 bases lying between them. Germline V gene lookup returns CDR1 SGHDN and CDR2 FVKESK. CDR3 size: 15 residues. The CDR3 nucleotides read TGTGCCAGCAGCCAATCAGGGGTGGGCACAGATACGCAGTATTTT. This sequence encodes CASSQSGVGTDTQYF.

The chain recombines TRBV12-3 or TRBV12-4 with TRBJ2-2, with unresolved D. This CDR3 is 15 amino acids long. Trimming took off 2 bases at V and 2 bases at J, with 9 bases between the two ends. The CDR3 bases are TGTGCCAGCAGTTTAATTGGTGCAAACACCGGGGAGCTGTTTTTT. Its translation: CASSLIGANTGELFF.

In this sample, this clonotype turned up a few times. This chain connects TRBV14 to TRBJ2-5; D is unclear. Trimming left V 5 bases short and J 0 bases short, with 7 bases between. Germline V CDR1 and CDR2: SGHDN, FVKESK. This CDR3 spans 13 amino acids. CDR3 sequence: CASSVDYQETQYF. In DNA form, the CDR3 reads TGTGCCAGCAGCGTAGACTACCAAGAGACCCAGTACTTC.

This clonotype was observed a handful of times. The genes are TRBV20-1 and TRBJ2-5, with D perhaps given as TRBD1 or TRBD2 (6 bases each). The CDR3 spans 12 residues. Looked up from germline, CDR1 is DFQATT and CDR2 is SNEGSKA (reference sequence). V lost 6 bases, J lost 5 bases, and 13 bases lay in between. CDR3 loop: CSARTGGETQYF. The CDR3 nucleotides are TGCAGTGCCCGGACCGGGGGCGAGACCCAGTACTTC.

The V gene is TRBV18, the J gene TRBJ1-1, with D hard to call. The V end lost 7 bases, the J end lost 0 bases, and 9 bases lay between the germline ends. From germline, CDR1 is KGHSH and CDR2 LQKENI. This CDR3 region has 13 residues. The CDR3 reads CASLAAVNTEAFF. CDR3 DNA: TGTGCCAGCTTAGCGGCTGTGAACACTGAAGCTTTCTTT.

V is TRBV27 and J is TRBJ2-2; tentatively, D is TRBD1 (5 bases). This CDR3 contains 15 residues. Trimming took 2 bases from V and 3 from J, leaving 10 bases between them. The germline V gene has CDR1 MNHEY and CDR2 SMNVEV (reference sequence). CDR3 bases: TGTGCCAGCAGTTTACTGACAGAGTACACCGGGGAGCTGTTTTTT. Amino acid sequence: CASSLLTEYTGELFF.

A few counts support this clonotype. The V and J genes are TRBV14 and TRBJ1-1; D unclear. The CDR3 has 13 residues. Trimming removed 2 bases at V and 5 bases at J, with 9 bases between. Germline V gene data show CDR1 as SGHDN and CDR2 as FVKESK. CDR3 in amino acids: CASSQTGETEAFF. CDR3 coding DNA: TGTGCCAGCAGCCAAACTGGTGAAACTGAAGCTTTCTTT.

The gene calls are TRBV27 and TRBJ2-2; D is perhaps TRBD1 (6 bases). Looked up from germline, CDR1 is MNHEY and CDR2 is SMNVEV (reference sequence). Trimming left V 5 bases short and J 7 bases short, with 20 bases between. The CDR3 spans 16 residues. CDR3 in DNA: TGTGCCAGCAGTCGATACGCGACAGGAAAAAACGGGGAGCTGTTTTTT. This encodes CASSRYATGKNGELFF.

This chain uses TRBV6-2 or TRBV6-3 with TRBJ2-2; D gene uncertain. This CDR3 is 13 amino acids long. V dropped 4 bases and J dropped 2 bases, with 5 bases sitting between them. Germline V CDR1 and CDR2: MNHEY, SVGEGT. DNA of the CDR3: TGTGCCAGCAGTTTCCGTAACACCGGGGAGCTGTTTTTT. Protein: CASSFRNTGELFF.

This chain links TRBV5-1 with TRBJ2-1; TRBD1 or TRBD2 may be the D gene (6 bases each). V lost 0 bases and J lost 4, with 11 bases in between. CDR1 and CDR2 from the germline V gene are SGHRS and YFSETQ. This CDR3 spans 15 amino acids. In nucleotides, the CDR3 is TGCGCCAGCAGCTTGGAGGGGGGCGCGTACAATGAGCAGTTCTTC. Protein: CASSLEGGAYNEQFF.

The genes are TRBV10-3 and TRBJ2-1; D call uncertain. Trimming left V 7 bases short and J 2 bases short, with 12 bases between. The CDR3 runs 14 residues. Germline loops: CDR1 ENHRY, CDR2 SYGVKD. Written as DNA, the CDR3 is TGTGCCATCAAGCCGGGTTCGGCCTACAATGAGCAGTTCTTC. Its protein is CAIKPGSAYNEQFF.

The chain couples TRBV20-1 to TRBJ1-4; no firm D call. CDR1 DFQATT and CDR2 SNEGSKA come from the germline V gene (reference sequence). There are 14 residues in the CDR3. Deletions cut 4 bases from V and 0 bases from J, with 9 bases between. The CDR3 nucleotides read TGCAGTGCTACACGAGACGCAACTAATGAAAAACTGTTTTTT. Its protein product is CSATRDATNEKLFF.

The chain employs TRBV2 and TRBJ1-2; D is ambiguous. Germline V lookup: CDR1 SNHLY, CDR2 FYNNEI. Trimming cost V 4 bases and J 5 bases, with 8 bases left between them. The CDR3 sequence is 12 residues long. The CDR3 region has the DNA TGTGCCAGCAGTGTCTTCTCTTATGGCTACACCTTC. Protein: CASSVFSYGYTF.

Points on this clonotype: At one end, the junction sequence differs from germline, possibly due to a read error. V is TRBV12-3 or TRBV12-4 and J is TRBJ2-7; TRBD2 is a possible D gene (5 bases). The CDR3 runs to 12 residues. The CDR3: CASSLASYEQYF. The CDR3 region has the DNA TGTGCCAGCAGCTTAGCGTCCTACGAGCAGTACTTC.

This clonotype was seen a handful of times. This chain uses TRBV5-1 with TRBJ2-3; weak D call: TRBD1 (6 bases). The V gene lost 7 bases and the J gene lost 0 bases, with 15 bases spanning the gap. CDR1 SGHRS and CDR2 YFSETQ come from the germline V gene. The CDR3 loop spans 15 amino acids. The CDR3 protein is CASRMGARSTDTQYF. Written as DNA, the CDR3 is TGCGCCAGCCGTATGGGGGCGCGGAGCACAGATACGCAGTATTTT. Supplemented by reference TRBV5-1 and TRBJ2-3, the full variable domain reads KAGVTQTPRYLIKTRGQQVTLSCSPISGHRSVSWYQQTPGQGLQFLFEYFSETQRNKGNFPGRFSGRQFSNSRSEMNVSTLELGDSALYLCASRMGARSTDTQYFGPGTRLTVL.

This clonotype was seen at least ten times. The CDR3 spells CASSLGYKPTDTQYF. Here the CDR3 DNA reads TGTGCCAGCAGTTTAGGCTACAAACCCACAGATACGCAGTATTTT. This chain uses TRBV12-3 or TRBV12-4 with TRBJ2-3; the D is unclear. The CDR3 contains 15 residues. The germline V and J ends were trimmed by 1 base and 2 bases, with 10 bases remaining between them.